One sample yielded the 12 T cell receptor beta chains listed below, sequenced in a study of blood T cell repertoires in COVID-19. Some clones are missing from TCRdb's copy, which holds only in-frame ones; the method was immunoSEQ multiplex PCR. Of about 36,000 clones listed, approximately 90% were seen once; the top ten hold about 4.9%. Material for sequencing was peripheral blood. The receptors were gathered from a human donor in a cohort sampled during active COVID-19.

The V and J genes are TRBV27 and TRBJ2-7, with a possible D match to TRBD2 (5 bases). The CDR3 has 12 amino acids. Trimming took 1 base from V and 6 from J, leaving 7 bases between them. CDR1 and CDR2 (germline): MNHEY, SMNVEV (reference sequence). Written as DNA, the CDR3 is TGTGCCAGCAGTTTATACGGGATCGAGCAGTACTTC. It encodes CASSLYGIEQYF.

The rearrangement uses TRBV19 and TRBJ2-7, with 10 bases matching TRBD2. V was clipped by 6 bases and J by 4 bases; unmatched bases: 3. Germline-derived CDR1 and CDR2 are LNHDA and SQIVND (reference sequence). The CDR3 contains 13 residues. CDR3 protein: CASRASGSYEQYF. CDR3 DNA sequence: TGTGCCAGTAGGGCTAGCGGGAGTTACGAGCAGTACTTC.

The chain combines TRBV19 with TRBJ1-5, with D perhaps matching TRBD1 (6 bases). CDR3 length: 16 amino acids. V lost 7 bases and J lost 2, with 18 bases in between. Looked up from germline, CDR1 is LNHDA and CDR2 is SQIVND (reference sequence). CDR3 sequence: CASTTDSLLGNQPQHF. The CDR3 DNA is TGTGCCAGTACCACGGACAGTTTGCTGGGCAATCAGCCCCAGCATTTT.

The J gene is TRBJ2-5, the V gene TRBV5-4; TRBD1 might be the D (7 bases). V was shortened by 4 bases and J by 5 bases, with 21 bases between the two germline ends. CDR1 is SGHNT and CDR2 is YYREEE in the germline V gene (reference sequence). The CDR3 sequence is 16 residues long. CDR3 protein: CASSGGDRKLGETQYF. In nucleotides, the CDR3 is TGTGCCAGCAGCGGAGGGGACAGAAAATTAGGGGAGACCCAGTACTTC.

The gene calls are TRBV10-3 and TRBJ2-1; TRBD2 matches 13 bases. The CDR3 is 14 amino acids. V was clipped by 6 bases and J by 10 bases; unmatched bases: 6. Germline V gives CDR1 ENHRY, CDR2 SYGVKD. The CDR3 DNA is TGTGCCATCAGCGGGACTAGCGGGACCCACGAGCAGTTCTTC. Translation gives CAISGTSGTHEQFF.

The chain links TRBV28 to TRBJ2-7, with D perhaps TRBD1 (5 bases). Germline-derived CDR1 and CDR2 are MDHEN and SYDVKM. V was clipped by 4 bases and J by 2 bases, with 12 bases between them. The CDR3 extends over 14 amino acids. For the CDR3, the DNA is TGTGCCAGCAGTTCCCGGCAGGGAACCTACGAGCAGTACTTC. The encoded protein is CASSSRQGTYEQYF.

V gene TRBV7-2 combines with J gene TRBJ2-5, with 7 nucleotides matching TRBD2. There are 17 residues in the CDR3. V shed 4 bases and J 3 bases; nucleotides not matched to a gene: 14. Germline lookup yields CDR1 SGHTA and CDR2 FQGNSA. This CDR3 is CASSCTSLYREEETQYF. The CDR3 coding sequence is TGTGCCAGCAGCTGCACTAGCCTGTATCGGGAGGAAGAGACCCAGTACTTC.

The chain joins TRBV7-9 to TRBJ2-1; TRBD1 might be the D (5 bases). The CDR3 is 15 amino acids. Trimming cost V 8 bases and J 2 bases, with 16 bases left between them. Germline V CDR1 and CDR2: SEHNR, FQNEAQ (reference sequence). The chain's CDR3 is CASLLGAVPYNEQFF. The CDR3 nucleotides read TGTGCCAGCCTTCTAGGGGCGGTCCCCTACAATGAGCAGTTCTTC.

V and J are TRBV30 and TRBJ1-2, with D perhaps matching TRBD1 (6 bases). Germline lookup yields CDR1 GTSNPN and CDR2 SVGIG (reference sequence). The germline V and J ends were trimmed by 7 bases and 1 base, with 16 bases remaining between them. CDR3 size: 14 residues. CDR3 coding DNA: TGTGCCTCATCAAGGACAGCGTTTAACTATGGCTACACCTTC. Protein sequence: CASSRTAFNYGYTF.

Only a few counts were recorded for this clone. The chain carries TRBV6-6 and TRBJ1-6, with D possibly being TRBD1 (6 bases). CDR1 and CDR2 from the germline V gene are MNHNY and SVGAGI (reference sequence). The CDR3 runs 12 residues. Between the trimmed V and J ends, which lost 5 bases and 14 bases, there was a span of 13 bases. This CDR3 is CASSPDSRTLHF. The CDR3 DNA reads TGTGCCAGCAGTCCGGACAGTCGCACCCTCCACTTT.

This rearrangement joins TRBV2 to TRBJ2-1; 8 bases fit TRBD1. Germline-derived CDR1 and CDR2 are SNHLY and FYNNEI. The CDR3 is 15 residues long. J was trimmed by 4 bases and V by 7 bases; bases with no gene match: 9. In DNA, the CDR3 is TGTGCCAGCATGAACGACAGGGGCTCATACAATGAGCAGTTCTTC. Residues: CASMNDRGSYNEQFF.

This rearrangement joins TRBV6-6 to TRBJ2-1, with a tentative D call TRBD2 (6 bases). This CDR3 contains 15 residues. The germline CDR1 and CDR2 sequences are MNHNY and SVGAGI (reference sequence). The ends were cut back, 0 bases at V and 7 bases at J, with 13 bases in the middle. CDR3 nucleotide sequence: TGTGCCAGCAGTTACTCGTCGGGAGCAAGGAATGAGCAGTTCTTC. Amino acid sequence: CASSYSSGARNEQFF.